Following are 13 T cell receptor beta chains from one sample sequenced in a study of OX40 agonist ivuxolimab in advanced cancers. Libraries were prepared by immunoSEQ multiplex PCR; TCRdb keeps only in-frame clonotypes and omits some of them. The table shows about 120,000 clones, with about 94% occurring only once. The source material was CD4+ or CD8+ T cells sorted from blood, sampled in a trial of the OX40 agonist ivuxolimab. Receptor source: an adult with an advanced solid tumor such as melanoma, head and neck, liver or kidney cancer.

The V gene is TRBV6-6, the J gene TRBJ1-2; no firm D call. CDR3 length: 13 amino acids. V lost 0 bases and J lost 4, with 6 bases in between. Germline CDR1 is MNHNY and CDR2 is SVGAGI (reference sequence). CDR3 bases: TGTGCCAGCAGTTACTCGGACGGCTATGGCTACACCTTC. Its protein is CASSYSDGYGYTF.

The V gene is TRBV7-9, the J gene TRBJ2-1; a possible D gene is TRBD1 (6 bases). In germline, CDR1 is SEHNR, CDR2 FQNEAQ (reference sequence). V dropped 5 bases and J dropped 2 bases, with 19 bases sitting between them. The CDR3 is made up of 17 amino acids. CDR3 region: CASSRTGYSSTYNEQFF. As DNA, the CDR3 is TGTGCCAGCAGCCGTACAGGGTATTCCAGTACCTACAATGAGCAGTTCTTC.

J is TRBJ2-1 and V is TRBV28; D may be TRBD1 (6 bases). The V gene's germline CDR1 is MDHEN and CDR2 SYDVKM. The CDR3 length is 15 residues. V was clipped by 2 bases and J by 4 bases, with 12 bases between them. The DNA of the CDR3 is TGTGCCAGCAGTTTACAGACAGGAACTTACAATGAGCAGTTCTTC. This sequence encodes CASSLQTGTYNEQFF.

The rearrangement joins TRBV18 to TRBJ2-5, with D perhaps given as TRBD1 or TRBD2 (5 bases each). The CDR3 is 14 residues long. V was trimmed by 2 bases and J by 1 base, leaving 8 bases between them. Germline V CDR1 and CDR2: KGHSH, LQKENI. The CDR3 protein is CASSPSGAQETQYF. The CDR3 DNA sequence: TGTGCCAGCTCACCATCCGGGGCCCAAGAGACCCAGTACTTC.

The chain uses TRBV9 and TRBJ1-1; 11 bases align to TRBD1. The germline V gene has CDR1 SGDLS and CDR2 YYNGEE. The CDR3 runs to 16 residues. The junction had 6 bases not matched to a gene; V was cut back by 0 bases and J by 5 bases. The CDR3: CASSVDGQGARTEAFF. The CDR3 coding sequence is TGTGCCAGCAGCGTAGACGGACAGGGGGCGCGGACTGAAGCTTTCTTT.

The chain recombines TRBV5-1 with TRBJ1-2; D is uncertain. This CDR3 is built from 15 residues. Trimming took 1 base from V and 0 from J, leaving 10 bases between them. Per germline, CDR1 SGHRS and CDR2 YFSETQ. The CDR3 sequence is CASSLSDGANYGYTF. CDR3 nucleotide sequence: TGCGCCAGCAGCTTGTCCGACGGTGCTAACTATGGCTACACCTTC.

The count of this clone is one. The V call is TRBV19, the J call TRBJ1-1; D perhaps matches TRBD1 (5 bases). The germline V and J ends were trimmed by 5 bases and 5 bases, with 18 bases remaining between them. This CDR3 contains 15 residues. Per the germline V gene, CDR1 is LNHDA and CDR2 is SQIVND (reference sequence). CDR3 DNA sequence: TGTGCCAGTAGTGGAAGTGGCCAGGGAAGAACTGAAGCTTTCTTT. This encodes CASSGSGQGRTEAFF.

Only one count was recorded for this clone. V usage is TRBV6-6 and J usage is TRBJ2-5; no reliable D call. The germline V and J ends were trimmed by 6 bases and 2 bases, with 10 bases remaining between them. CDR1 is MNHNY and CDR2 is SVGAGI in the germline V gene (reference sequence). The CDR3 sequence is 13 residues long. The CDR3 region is CASSLLLQETQYF. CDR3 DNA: TGTGCCAGCAGCCTTCTACTACAAGAGACCCAGTACTTC.

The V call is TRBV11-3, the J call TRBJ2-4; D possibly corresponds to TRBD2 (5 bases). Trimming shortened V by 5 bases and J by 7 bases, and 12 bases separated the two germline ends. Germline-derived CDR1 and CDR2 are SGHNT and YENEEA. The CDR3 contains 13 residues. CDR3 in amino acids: CASSRGRGNIQYF. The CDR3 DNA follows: TGTGCCAGCAGCCGCGGTCGGGGTAACATTCAGTACTTC. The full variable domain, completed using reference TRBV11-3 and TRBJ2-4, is EAGVVQSPRYKIIEKKQPVAFWCNPISGHNTLYWYLQNLGQGPELLIRYENEEAVDDSQLPKDRFSAERLKGVDSTLKIQPAELGDSAVYLCASSRGRGNIQYFGAGTRLSVL.

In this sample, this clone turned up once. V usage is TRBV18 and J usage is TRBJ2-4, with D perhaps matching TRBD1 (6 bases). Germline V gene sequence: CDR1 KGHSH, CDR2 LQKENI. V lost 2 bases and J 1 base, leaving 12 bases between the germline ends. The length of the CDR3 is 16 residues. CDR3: CASSPLGGAAKNIQYF. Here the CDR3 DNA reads TGTGCCAGCTCACCATTAGGGGGAGCCGCCAAAAACATTCAGTACTTC.

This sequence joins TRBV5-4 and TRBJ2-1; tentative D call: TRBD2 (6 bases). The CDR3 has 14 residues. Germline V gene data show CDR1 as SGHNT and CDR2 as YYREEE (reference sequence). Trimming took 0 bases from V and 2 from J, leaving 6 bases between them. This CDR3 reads CASSLGGAYNEQFF. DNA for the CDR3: TGTGCCAGCAGCTTGGGGGGGGCCTACAATGAGCAGTTCTTC.

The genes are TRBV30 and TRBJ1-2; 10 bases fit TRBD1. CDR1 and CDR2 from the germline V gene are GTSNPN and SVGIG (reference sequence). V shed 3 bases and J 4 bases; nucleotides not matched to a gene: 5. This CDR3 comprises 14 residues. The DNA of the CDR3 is TGTGCCTGGAGGAGGGACAGGGGTTCCTATGGCTACACCTTC. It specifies CAWRRDRGSYGYTF.

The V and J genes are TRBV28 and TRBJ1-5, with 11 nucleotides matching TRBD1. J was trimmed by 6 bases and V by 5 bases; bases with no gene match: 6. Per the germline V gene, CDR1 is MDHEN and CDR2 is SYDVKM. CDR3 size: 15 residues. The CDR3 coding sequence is TGTGCCAGCAGTCCAGCGGACAGGGGGCGTCAGCCCCAGCATTTT. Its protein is CASSPADRGRQPQHF.